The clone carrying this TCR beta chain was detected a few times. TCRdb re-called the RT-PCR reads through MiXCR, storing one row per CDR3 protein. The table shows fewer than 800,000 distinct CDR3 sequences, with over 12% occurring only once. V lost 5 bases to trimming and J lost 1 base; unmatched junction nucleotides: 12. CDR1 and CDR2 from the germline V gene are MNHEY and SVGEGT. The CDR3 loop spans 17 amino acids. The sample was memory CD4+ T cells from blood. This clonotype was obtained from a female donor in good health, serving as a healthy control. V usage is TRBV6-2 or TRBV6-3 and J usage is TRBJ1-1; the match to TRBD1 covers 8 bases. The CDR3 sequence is CASSRDRGHGGNTEAFF. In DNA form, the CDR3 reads TGTGCCAGCAGTCGAGACAGGGGCCATGGGGGGAACACTGAAGCTTTCTTT.